This TCR beta chain appears in the sequencing data of a study of T cells after yellow fever vaccination. Study-wide context: The authors prepared low-cell-number fractions using SMART-Seq v4 Ultra Low Input.

Via MiXCR, TCRdb re-called the 5' RACE reads, giving one row per CDR3 protein. The top ten clones hold 41% of a sample with some 73,000 distinct CDR3 sequences, approximately 7.5% of them seen once. This clonotype was found a few times. Unmatched junction bases numbered 14, after V lost 4 bases and J lost 6 bases. There are 18 residues in the CDR3. Germline CDR1 SGHDN, CDR2 FVKESK. The chain is built from TRBV14 and TRBJ2-1; 11 bases map to TRBD2. Specimen: CD8+ T cells sorted from PBMCs, collected on the day of the yellow fever booster vaccination. The clonotype was recovered from a man aged 30 to 39 who received the YFV17D yellow fever vaccine. This CDR3 reads CASSRISGGLAVFNEQFF. DNA for the CDR3: TGTGCCAGCAGCCGCATATCTGGGGGACTAGCGGTATTCAATGAGCAGTTCTTC.